This T cell receptor beta chain came from a study of cytomegalovirus exposure and HLA in healthy donors. Of note for this clone: This specimen includes other DNA sequences encoding the same CDR3.

Amplification used 60 Vbeta primers and 13 Jbeta primers. Libraries were prepared by immunoSEQ multiplex PCR; TCRdb keeps only in-frame clonotypes and omits some of them. The sample holds about 160,000 clones, around 84% seen once. Trimming removed 4 bases from V and 4 bases from J; junction bases left unmatched: 3. The CDR3 contains 13 residues. Germline CDR1 is LNHDA and CDR2 is SQIVND (reference sequence). The sequence was collected from a woman in her 40s in good health and CMV-seronegative. The sample consisted of PBMCs. The chain recombines TRBV19 with TRBJ1-1; 7 bases agree with TRBD1. CDR3 in amino acids: CASSRQGSTEAFF. In DNA, the CDR3 is TGTGCCAGTAGTAGACAGGGAAGCACTGAAGCTTTCTTT.